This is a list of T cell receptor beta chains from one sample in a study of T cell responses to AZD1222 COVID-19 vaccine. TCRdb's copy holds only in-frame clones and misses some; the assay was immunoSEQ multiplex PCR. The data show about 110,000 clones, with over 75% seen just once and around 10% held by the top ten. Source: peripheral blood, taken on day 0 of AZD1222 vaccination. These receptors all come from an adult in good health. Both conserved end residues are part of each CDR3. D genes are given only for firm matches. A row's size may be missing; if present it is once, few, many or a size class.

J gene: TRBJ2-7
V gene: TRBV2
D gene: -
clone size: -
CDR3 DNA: TGTGCCAGCAGTAGATATCCCCCTAACGGGAGTGGAACCTACGAGCAGTACTTC
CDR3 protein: CASSRYPPNGSGTYEQYF

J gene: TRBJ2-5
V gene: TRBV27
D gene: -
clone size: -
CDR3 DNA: TGTGCCAGCAGTTCTGGGAGTCAAGAGACCCAGTACTTC
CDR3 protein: CASSSGSQETQYF

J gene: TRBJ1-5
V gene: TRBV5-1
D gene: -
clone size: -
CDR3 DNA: TGCGCCAGCAGCGTTGGGACGACTGGTCTGAGGCCCCAGCATTTT
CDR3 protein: CASSVGTTGLRPQHF

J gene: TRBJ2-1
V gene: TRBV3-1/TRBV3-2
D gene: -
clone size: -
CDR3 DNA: TGTGCCAGCAGCCAAGATCAACTTGGGGGCGCTGAGCAGTTCTTC
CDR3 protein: CASSQDQLGGAEQFF

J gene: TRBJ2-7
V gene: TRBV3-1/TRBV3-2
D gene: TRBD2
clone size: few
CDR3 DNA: TGTGCCAGCAGCCACAGAGCGGGGGGGAGCTCCTACGAGCAGTACTTC
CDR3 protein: CASSHRAGGSSYEQYF

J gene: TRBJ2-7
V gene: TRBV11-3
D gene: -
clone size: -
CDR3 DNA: TGTGCCAGCAGCCCACGGGACGGCTACGAGCAGTACTTC
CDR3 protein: CASSPRDGYEQYF

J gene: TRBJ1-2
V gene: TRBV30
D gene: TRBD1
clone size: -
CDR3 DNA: TGTGCCTGGAGTGTCAGGACAGGGGTTTTTGGCTATGGCTACACCTTC
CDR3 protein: CAWSVRTGVFGYGYTF

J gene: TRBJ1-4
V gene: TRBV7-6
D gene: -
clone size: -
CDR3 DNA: TGTGCCAGCAGCCCTAAGAGCGGGTACAGGGCGACGGAAAAACTGTTTTTT
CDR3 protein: CASSPKSGYRATEKLFF

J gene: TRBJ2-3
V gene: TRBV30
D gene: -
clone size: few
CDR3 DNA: TGTGCCTGGAGTTTGGAGGGTCCAGATACGCAGTATTTT
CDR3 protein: CAWSLEGPDTQYF

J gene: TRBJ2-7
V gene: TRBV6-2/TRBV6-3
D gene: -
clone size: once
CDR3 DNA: TGTGCCAGCAGTTACGATGGGTCGTACGAGCAGTACTTC
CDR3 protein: CASSYDGSYEQYF

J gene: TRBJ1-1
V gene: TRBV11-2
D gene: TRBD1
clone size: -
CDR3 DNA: TGTGCCAGCAGCCCATCAACCAGGGGGACTGAAGCTTTCTTT
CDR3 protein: CASSPSTRGTEAFF

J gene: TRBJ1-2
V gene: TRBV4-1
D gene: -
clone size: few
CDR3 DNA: TGCGCCAGCAGCCAAGAGACCTTCAACTATGGCTACACCTTC
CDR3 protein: CASSQETFNYGYTF

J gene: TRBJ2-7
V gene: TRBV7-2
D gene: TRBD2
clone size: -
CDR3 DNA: TGTGCCAGCAGCTTAATCGTAGCTAGCGGCGAGCAGTACTTC
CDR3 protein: CASSLIVASGEQYF

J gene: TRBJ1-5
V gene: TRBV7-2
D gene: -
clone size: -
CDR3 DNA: TGTGCCAGCAGCTTACAGGGACCGGGCAATCAGCCCCAGCATTTT
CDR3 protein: CASSLQGPGNQPQHF

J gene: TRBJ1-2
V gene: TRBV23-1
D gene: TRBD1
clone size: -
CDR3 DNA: TGCGCCAGCAGTTTCAAGGCTGCGACAGGGGGCTACACCTTC
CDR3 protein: CASSFKAATGGYTF

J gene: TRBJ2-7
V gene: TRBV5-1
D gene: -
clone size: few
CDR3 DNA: TGCGCCAGCAGCTTTGGGCGAGGTAATTCCTACGAGCAGTACTTC
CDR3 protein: CASSFGRGNSYEQYF

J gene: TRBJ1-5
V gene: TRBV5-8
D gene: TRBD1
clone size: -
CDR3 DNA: TGTGCCAGCAGCACCAGGACAGGTATCAATCAGCCCCAGCATTTT
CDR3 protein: CASSTRTGINQPQHF

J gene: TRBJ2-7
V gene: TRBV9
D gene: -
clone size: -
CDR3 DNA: TGTGCCAGCAGCGTAGCCAAGGCGTACTACGAGCAGTACTTC
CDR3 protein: CASSVAKAYYEQYF

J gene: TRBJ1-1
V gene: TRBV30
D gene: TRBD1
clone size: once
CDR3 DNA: TGTGCCGGGGGGGACAGGAACACTGAAGCTTTCTTT
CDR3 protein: CAGGDRNTEAFF

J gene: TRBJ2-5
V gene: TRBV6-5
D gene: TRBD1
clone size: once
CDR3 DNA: TGTGCCAGCACCCGGACAGGGGGAGAGACCCAGTACTTC
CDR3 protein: CASTRTGGETQYF

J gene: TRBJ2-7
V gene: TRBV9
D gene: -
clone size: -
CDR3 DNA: TGTGCCAGCAGCGTAGGGCCGGGTTACGAGCAGTACTTC
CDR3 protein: CASSVGPGYEQYF

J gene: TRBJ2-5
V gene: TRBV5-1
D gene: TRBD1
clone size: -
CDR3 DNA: TGCGCCAGCAGCTCCACAGGGGGCCCAGAGACCCAGTACTTC
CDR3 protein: CASSSTGGPETQYF

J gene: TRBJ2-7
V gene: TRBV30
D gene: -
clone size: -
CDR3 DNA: TGTGCCTGGAGGACCCAGACCTACGAGCAGTACTTC
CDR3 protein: CAWRTQTYEQYF

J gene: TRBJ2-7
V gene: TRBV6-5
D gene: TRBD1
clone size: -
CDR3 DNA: TGTGCCAGCAGGGGGACAGGACTTCTCGAGCAGTACTTC
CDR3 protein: CASRGTGLLEQYF

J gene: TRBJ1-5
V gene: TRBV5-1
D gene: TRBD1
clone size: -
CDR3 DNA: TGCGCCAGCAGCATGACAGGGGGGGGCAATCAGCCCCAGCATTTT
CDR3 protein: CASSMTGGGNQPQHF

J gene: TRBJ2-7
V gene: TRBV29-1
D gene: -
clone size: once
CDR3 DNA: TGCAGCGTCGCGACAGATTCCTACGAGCAGTACTTC
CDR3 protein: CSVATDSYEQYF

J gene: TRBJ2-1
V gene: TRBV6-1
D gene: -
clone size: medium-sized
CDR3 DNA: TGTGCCAGCAGTGAAGTCGAGAACAATGAGCAGTTCTTC
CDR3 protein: CASSEVENNEQFF

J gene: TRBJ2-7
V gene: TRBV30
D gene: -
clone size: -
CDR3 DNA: TGTGCCTGGAGTGTCACTCCTGCCGAGCAGTACTTC
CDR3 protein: CAWSVTPAEQYF

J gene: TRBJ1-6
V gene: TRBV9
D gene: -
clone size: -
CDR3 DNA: TGTGCCAGCAGCCCGAAGGGAGTTGTCTATAATTCACCCCTCCACTTT
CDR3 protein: CASSPKGVVYNSPLHF

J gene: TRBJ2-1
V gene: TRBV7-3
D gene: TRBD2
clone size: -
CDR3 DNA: TGTGCCAGCAGCTTAATAGTCGGTGTAGCGGGAGGGCTCAATGAGCAGTTCTTC
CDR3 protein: CASSLIVGVAGGLNEQFF

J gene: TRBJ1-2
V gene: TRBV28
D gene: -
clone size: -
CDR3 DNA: TGTGCCAGCACCACGGGGCAGGGGCATGGCTACACCTTC
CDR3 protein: CASTTGQGHGYTF

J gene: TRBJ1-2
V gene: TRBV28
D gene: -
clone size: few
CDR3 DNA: TGTGCCAGCAGTTTAGGAGCTGCGGGGGTCACCTTC
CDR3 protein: CASSLGAAGVTF

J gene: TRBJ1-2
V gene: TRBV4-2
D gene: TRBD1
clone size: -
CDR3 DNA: TGTGCCAGCAGCCAACCCGATCCGACAGGGGCTGGCTACACCTTC
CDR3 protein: CASSQPDPTGAGYTF

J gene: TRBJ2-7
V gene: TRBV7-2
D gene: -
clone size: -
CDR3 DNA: TGTGCCAGCAGCTTAGATAGGCGCGAGCAGTACTTC
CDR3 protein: CASSLDRREQYF

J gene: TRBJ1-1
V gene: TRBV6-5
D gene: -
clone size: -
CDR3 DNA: TGTGCCAGCACCAGACAGATGAACACTGAAGCTTTCTTT
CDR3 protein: CASTRQMNTEAFF

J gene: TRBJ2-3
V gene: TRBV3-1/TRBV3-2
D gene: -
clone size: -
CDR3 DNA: TGTGCCAGCAGCCATTTCGGAGGGGGGGCCCATTTAACTAGCACAGATACGCAGTATTTT
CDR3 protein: CASSHFGGGAHLTSTDTQYF

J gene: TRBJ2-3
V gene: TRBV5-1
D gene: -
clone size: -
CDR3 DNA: TGCGCCAGCAGCTTGCCCCGGGAAGGGGATACGCAGTATTTT
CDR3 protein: CASSLPREGDTQYF

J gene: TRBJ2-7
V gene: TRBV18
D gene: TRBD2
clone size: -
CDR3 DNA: TGTGCCAGCTCACCACCCCCTAGCGGGATCGGTGACGAGCAGTACTTC
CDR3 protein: CASSPPPSGIGDEQYF

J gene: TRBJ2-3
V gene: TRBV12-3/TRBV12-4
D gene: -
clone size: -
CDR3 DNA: TGTGCCAGCAGTTTAAGGGGCACAGATACGCAGTATTTT
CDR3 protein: CASSLRGTDTQYF

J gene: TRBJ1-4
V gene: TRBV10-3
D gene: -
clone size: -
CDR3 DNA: TGTGCCATCAGTGAGTCGACTCTGGGGGGCTCAAATGAAAAACTGTTTTTT
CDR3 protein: CAISESTLGGSNEKLFF

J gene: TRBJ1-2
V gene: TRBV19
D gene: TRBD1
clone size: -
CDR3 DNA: TGTGCCAGTAAGAATCAGGGACAGGGGAGATATGGCTACACCTTC
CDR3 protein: CASKNQGQGRYGYTF

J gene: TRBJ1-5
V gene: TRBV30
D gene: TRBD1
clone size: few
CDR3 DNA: TGTGCCTGGAGTTTCGGTGGGACAGTCCCCAATCAGCCCCAGCATTTT
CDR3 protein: CAWSFGGTVPNQPQHF

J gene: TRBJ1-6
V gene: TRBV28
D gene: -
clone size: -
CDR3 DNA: TGTGCCAGCAGTCCGGGACACCTCTCACCCCTCCACTTT
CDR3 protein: CASSPGHLSPLHF

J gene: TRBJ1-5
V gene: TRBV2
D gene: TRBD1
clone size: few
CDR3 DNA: TGTGCCAGCAGTCGACAGGGAAGAAGCCAGCCCCAGCATTTT
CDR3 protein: CASSRQGRSQPQHF

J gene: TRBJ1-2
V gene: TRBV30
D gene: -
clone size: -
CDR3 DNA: TGTGCCTGGAGTCCATGGGACCAAGGTGGCTACACCTTC
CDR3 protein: CAWSPWDQGGYTF

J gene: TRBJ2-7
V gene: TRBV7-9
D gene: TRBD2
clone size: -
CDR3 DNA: TGTGCCAGCAGCCCCAGACTAGCGGGACTCTACGAGCAGTACTTC
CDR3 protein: CASSPRLAGLYEQYF